This TCR beta chain was sequenced during a study of cytomegalovirus exposure and HLA in healthy donors. Study-level background: As an earlier analysis found, some 180 million T cells yielded about 120 million unique TCR beta sequences.

It was with 60 Vbeta and 13 Jbeta primers that the PCR ran. In the study's own analysis: In a later analysis, around 87 million unique TCR beta chains included roughly 11 million shared by two or more donors. The data were produced by immunoSEQ multiplex PCR, yet TCRdb's version contains in-frame clones alone and is incomplete. For V, J and clone size, that table is used; D and trimming come from the DNA. The data hold roughly 54,000 clones, with less than 85% observed a single time. This cohort consisted of healthy bone marrow donors. With 1 base removed from V and 11 bases from J, the gap between germline ends came to 12 bases. CDR1 and CDR2 (germline): SGHDT, YYEEEE. The CDR3 is made up of 12 amino acids. Findings and caveats of the study: Excluded: some indistinguishable V segments such as TRBV6-2 and TRBV6-3.

Regarding this clone: What it recognizes is unknown.

The receptor's source is a woman aged 55-75 years in good health and CMV-seropositive. The specimen sequenced was PBMCs. This chain connects TRBV5-6 to TRBJ1-1, with unresolved D. DNA of the CDR3: TGTGCCAGCAGCTTGCAGTCCCGAGGGGCTTTCTTT. It is translated as CASSLQSRGAFF.